Listed below are T cell receptor beta chains from one sample, sequenced in a study of OX40 agonist ivuxolimab in advanced cancers. Sequencing was performed with immunoSEQ multiplex PCR; in TCRdb, only in-frame clones are kept and a portion is missing. The sample has 65,000 to 75,000 clones, around 84% seen once. Sequenced here: CD4+ or CD8+ T cells sorted from blood, sampled in a trial of the OX40 agonist ivuxolimab. Every receptor here comes from an adult with an advanced solid tumor such as melanoma, head and neck, liver or kidney cancer. The CDR3 runs from the conserved cysteine through the conserved F or W. Part of the rows lack a size; the others show once, few, many or a class for expanded clones.

cdr3_aa	cdr3_length	v_call	clone_size	j_call
CASSRGGNSPLHF	13	TRBV5-1	once	TRBJ1-6
CATSSGGGTNEKLFF	15	TRBV15	-	TRBJ1-4
CASSESGYNSPLHF	14	TRBV25-1	few	TRBJ1-6
CASRQGRSNEKLFF	14	TRBV2	-	TRBJ1-4
CAISGNRGHNQPQHF	15	TRBV10-3	-	TRBJ1-5
CASSLSRGQGTQYF	14	TRBV5-4	-	TRBJ2-3
CASSLLSTGELFF	13	TRBV7-2	-	TRBJ2-2
CASRAPGNQETQYF	14	TRBV28	-	TRBJ2-5
CAIGTTSYEQYF	12	TRBV10-3	-	TRBJ2-7
CASSFPQGAGANVLTF	16	TRBV19	-	TRBJ2-6
CASSPGLQYEQYF	13	TRBV18	-	TRBJ2-7
CASSQTGRDTQYF	13	TRBV10-2	-	TRBJ2-3
CASREGTSGASSYNEQFF	18	TRBV28	-	TRBJ2-1
CASNYGTQGVAEQYF	15	TRBV28	-	TRBJ2-7
CASSSVGRETQYF	13	TRBV28	-	TRBJ2-5
CASLSERLQETQYF	14	TRBV2	few	TRBJ2-5
CASSTRISYEQYF	13	TRBV21-1	few	TRBJ2-7
CASSLGQGASPLHF	14	TRBV28	few	TRBJ1-6
CASSLTRLTPHNEQFF	16	TRBV28	-	TRBJ2-1
CASSQEIVMNTEAFF	15	TRBV4-1	-	TRBJ1-1
CASSLGTGGAEQYF	14	TRBV5-5	-	TRBJ2-7
CASSQAFGTGGTEAFF	16	TRBV4-3	-	TRBJ1-1
CATSPGTGYNEQFF	14	TRBV7-2	-	TRBJ2-1
CASSYSQGLYEQYF	14	TRBV6-6	-	TRBJ2-7
CASSQDLNGQGGNTIYF	17	TRBV4-2	-	TRBJ1-3
CASSNYVDEQFF	12	TRBV5-4	-	TRBJ2-1
CASVAQVGGEQYF	13	TRBV6-1	-	TRBJ2-7
CASSFRTDNTDTQYF	15	TRBV5-1	once	TRBJ2-3
CASSGGRRNTEAFF	14	TRBV28	-	TRBJ1-1
CASSFRQGPDTQYF	14	TRBV5-1	-	TRBJ2-3
CASSALNYGYTF	12	TRBV7-8	-	TRBJ1-2
CASSLRDRGYEQYF	14	TRBV5-1	few	TRBJ2-7
CASSSSPGNEQFF	13	TRBV7-3	-	TRBJ2-1
CASSQGSTGNTGELFF	16	TRBV4-3	-	TRBJ2-2
CASSRSGRAGVNTQYF	16	TRBV5-1	-	TRBJ2-3
CASSLNRGGLDSPLHF	16	TRBV18	-	TRBJ1-6
CASSTQAGGPYEQYF	15	TRBV18	-	TRBJ2-7
CASSLVLRTDTQYF	14	TRBV11-2	-	TRBJ2-3
CASSESLAGGGEQYF	15	TRBV6-1	-	TRBJ2-7
CASSGTGGEQYF	12	TRBV2	-	TRBJ2-7